The rows below give T cell receptor beta chains drawn from one sample of a study of regulatory T cells in long-lasting Graves disease. MiXCR, run by TCRdb on the multiplex PCR reads, gives a single entry per CDR3 protein. This table has 320,000 or so distinct CDR3 sequences, about 20% appearing once. Specimen: peripheral blood mononuclear cells (PBMCs), collected at new diagnosis, from a patient treated with antithyroid drugs. Receptors were obtained from a female donor with Graves disease. Each CDR3 is given with its conserved first and last residue. Each record gives: CDR3 protein, CDR3 DNA, D gene, clone size, J gene, V gene. A D gene is named only where the DNA matches it firmly. Rows give clone size only sometimes, using once, few, many, or a class for an expanded clone.

CDR3aa: CASSVSGRPYEQYF
CDR3nt: TGTGCCAGCAGCGTTAGCGGGAGGCCTTACGAGCAGTACTTC
d_gene: TRBD2
abundance: few
j_gene: TRBJ2-7
v_gene: TRBV28

CDR3aa: CASSVEGGPTEAFF
CDR3nt: TGTGCCAGCAGCGTAGAAGGGGGGCCCACTGAAGCTTTCTTT
d_gene: .
abundance: many
j_gene: TRBJ1-1
v_gene: TRBV9

CDR3aa: CASSLQKTEAFF
CDR3nt: TGTGCCAGCAGCCTACAGAAGACTGAAGCTTTCTTT
d_gene: .
abundance: many
j_gene: TRBJ1-1
v_gene: TRBV7-8

CDR3aa: CASSPLLAGNTDTQYF
CDR3nt: TGTGCCAGCAGTCCCCTGCTAGCGGGGAACACAGATACGCAGTATTTT
d_gene: TRBD2
abundance: once
j_gene: TRBJ2-3
v_gene: TRBV28

CDR3aa: CAWSGADGGTDTQYF
CDR3nt: TGTGCCTGGAGTGGGGCGGATGGGGGCACAGATACGCAGTATTTT
d_gene: .
abundance: many
j_gene: TRBJ2-3
v_gene: TRBV30

CDR3aa: CAISATLDTEAFF
CDR3nt: TGTGCCATCAGTGCGACATTAGACACTGAAGCTTTCTTT
d_gene: .
abundance: many
j_gene: TRBJ1-1
v_gene: TRBV10-3

CDR3aa: CSVVGGSYEQYF
CDR3nt: TGCAGCGTCGTGGGAGGCTCCTACGAGCAGTACTTC
d_gene: .
abundance: many
j_gene: TRBJ2-7
v_gene: TRBV29-1

CDR3aa: CASSDPGRGTYEQYF
CDR3nt: TGTGCCAGCAGTGACCCGGGACGGGGGACCTACGAGCAGTACTTT
d_gene: .
abundance: many
j_gene: TRBJ2-7
v_gene: TRBV6-1

CDR3aa: CASSLATGSDEQYF
CDR3nt: TGCGCCAGCAGCTTGGCAACGGGTTCGGACGAGCAGTACTTC
d_gene: .
abundance: many
j_gene: TRBJ2-7
v_gene: TRBV5-1

CDR3aa: CASSLDSDYNEQFF
CDR3nt: TGCGCCAGCAGCTTGGACTCCGACTACAATGAGCAGTTCTTC
d_gene: .
abundance: many
j_gene: TRBJ2-1
v_gene: TRBV5-1

CDR3aa: CASSLWETTGVHDQYF
CDR3nt: TGTGCCAGCAGTTTATGGGAGACTACAGGGGTGCATGATCAGTACTTC
d_gene: TRBD1
abundance: many
j_gene: TRBJ2-4
v_gene: TRBV28

CDR3aa: CASSPDRAPLYQPQHF
CDR3nt: TGTGCCAGCAGTCCTGACAGGGCGCCACTATATCAGCCCCAGCATTTT
d_gene: TRBD1
abundance: .
j_gene: TRBJ1-5
v_gene: TRBV7-9

CDR3aa: CATSSPGRNTIYF
CDR3nt: TGTGCCACCAGCTCGCCAGGGCGAAACACCATATATTTT
d_gene: .
abundance: .
j_gene: TRBJ1-3
v_gene: TRBV15

CDR3aa: CAISYDRAEAFF
CDR3nt: TGTGCCATCAGTTATGACAGGGCTGAAGCTTTCTTT
d_gene: TRBD1
abundance: many
j_gene: TRBJ1-1
v_gene: TRBV10-3

CDR3aa: CASSLKNQPQHF
CDR3nt: TGTGCCAGCAGTCTCAAAAATCAGCCCCAGCATTTT
d_gene: .
abundance: many
j_gene: TRBJ1-5
v_gene: TRBV28

CDR3aa: CAWSEDRGNSPLHF
CDR3nt: TGTGCCTGGAGTGAAGACAGGGGCAATTCACCCCTCCACTTT
d_gene: TRBD1
abundance: few
j_gene: TRBJ1-6
v_gene: TRBV30

CDR3aa: CTSSLGGTGANTEAFF
CDR3nt: TGTACCAGTAGTCTGGGGGGGACAGGGGCTAACACTGAAGCTTTCTTT
d_gene: TRBD1
abundance: once
j_gene: TRBJ1-1
v_gene: TRBV19

CDR3aa: CASSLRGMEGKLFF
CDR3nt: TGTGCCAGCAGTTTAAGAGGGATGGAAGGAAAACTGTTTTTT
d_gene: .
abundance: many
j_gene: TRBJ1-4
v_gene: TRBV12-3/TRBV12-4

CDR3aa: CATSESREDTGELFF
CDR3nt: TGTGCCACCAGTGAATCGCGGGAGGACACCGGGGAGCTGTTTTTT
d_gene: TRBD2
abundance: many
j_gene: TRBJ2-2
v_gene: TRBV24-1

CDR3aa: CSSSPLAGGVLPTYEQYF
CDR3nt: TGTTCCAGCAGCCCACTAGCGGGAGGGGTCCTCCCTACCTACGAGCAGTACTTC
d_gene: TRBD2
abundance: .
j_gene: TRBJ2-7
v_gene: TRBV3-1

CDR3aa: CASQIGQKPTDTQYF
CDR3nt: TGTGCCAGCCAGATCGGACAGAAACCCACAGATACGCAGTATTTT
d_gene: .
abundance: many
j_gene: TRBJ2-3
v_gene: TRBV27

CDR3aa: CASMEWKHYNEQFF
CDR3nt: TGTGCCAGCATGGAGTGGAAACACTACAATGAGCAGTTCTTC
d_gene: .
abundance: many
j_gene: TRBJ2-1
v_gene: TRBV6-1

CDR3aa: CASSLGQAITNQPQHF
CDR3nt: TGTGCCAGCAGTCTAGGACAGGCCATCACTAATCAGCCCCAGCATTTT
d_gene: TRBD1
abundance: many
j_gene: TRBJ1-5
v_gene: TRBV28

CDR3aa: CASSPTGPTDTQYF
CDR3nt: TGTGCCAGCAGTCCAACGGGACCCACAGATACGCAGTATTTT
d_gene: .
abundance: many
j_gene: TRBJ2-3
v_gene: TRBV12-3/TRBV12-4

CDR3aa: CASSQEGAGATEAFF
CDR3nt: TGTGCCAGCAGCCAAGAGGGTGCGGGTGCGACTGAAGCTTTCTTT
d_gene: .
abundance: many
j_gene: TRBJ1-1
v_gene: TRBV3-1

CDR3aa: CASLKLFAGGRDEQYF
CDR3nt: TGTGCCAGCTTGAAGCTCTTTGCGGGAGGCCGGGACGAGCAGTACTTC
d_gene: TRBD2
abundance: many
j_gene: TRBJ2-7
v_gene: TRBV11-2

CDR3aa: CASSPRFTDTQYF
CDR3nt: TGTGCCAGCAGCCCCCGGTTCACAGATACGCAGTATTTT
d_gene: .
abundance: many
j_gene: TRBJ2-3
v_gene: TRBV11-3

CDR3aa: CASSLSLWGTDTQYF
CDR3nt: TGTGCCAGCAGTTTATCCCTCTGGGGCACAGATACGCAGTATTTT
d_gene: .
abundance: many
j_gene: TRBJ2-3
v_gene: TRBV27

CDR3aa: CASSRQVTSYEQYF
CDR3nt: TGTGCCAGCAGCCGACAGGTTACTTCCTACGAGCAGTACTTC
d_gene: .
abundance: many
j_gene: TRBJ2-7
v_gene: TRBV12-3/TRBV12-4

CDR3aa: CSAPSLIQGDEQYF
CDR3nt: TGCAGTGCTCCTTCCCTAATACAGGGTGACGAGCAGTACTTC
d_gene: .
abundance: many
j_gene: TRBJ2-7
v_gene: TRBV20-1

CDR3aa: CAAKTGTSGYEQYF
CDR3nt: TGTGCCGCAAAGACCGGGACTAGCGGCTACGAGCAGTACTTC
d_gene: TRBD2
abundance: .
j_gene: TRBJ2-7
v_gene: TRBV10-3

CDR3aa: CASSVGQAISETQYF
CDR3nt: TGTGCCAGCAGCGTGGGACAGGCGATTTCGGAGACCCAGTACTTC
d_gene: TRBD1
abundance: .
j_gene: TRBJ2-5
v_gene: TRBV11-2

CDR3aa: CASSESAGSYNEQFF
CDR3nt: TGTGCCAGCAGTGAATCCGCGGGCTCCTACAATGAGCAGTTCTTC
d_gene: .
abundance: .
j_gene: TRBJ2-1
v_gene: TRBV25-1

CDR3aa: CASSDLGTYGYTF
CDR3nt: TGTGCCAGTAGTGACCTCGGGACATATGGCTACACCTTC
d_gene: .
abundance: many
j_gene: TRBJ1-2
v_gene: TRBV19

CDR3aa: CAISDGGMMVGETQYF
CDR3nt: TGTGCCATCAGTGACGGCGGGATGATGGTAGGGGAGACCCAGTACTTC
d_gene: .
abundance: many
j_gene: TRBJ2-5
v_gene: TRBV10-3

CDR3aa: CASSYSRVGEGADQPQHF
CDR3nt: TGTGCCAGCAGTTACTCGAGGGTGGGAGAGGGGGCTGATCAGCCCCAGCATTTT
d_gene: TRBD1
abundance: many
j_gene: TRBJ1-5
v_gene: TRBV6-5

CDR3aa: CASSPSRHRDRSEAFF
CDR3nt: TGTGCCAGCAGTCCTAGTCGACACCGGGACAGGTCCGAAGCTTTCTTT
d_gene: TRBD1
abundance: many
j_gene: TRBJ1-1
v_gene: TRBV2

CDR3aa: CASSYGTGYNEQFF
CDR3nt: TGTGCCAGCAGCTACGGGACAGGCTACAATGAGCAGTTCTTC
d_gene: TRBD1
abundance: many
j_gene: TRBJ2-1
v_gene: TRBV6-2/TRBV6-3

CDR3aa: CASSSTSGRAQETQYF
CDR3nt: TGTGCCAGCAGTTCGACTAGCGGGAGGGCCCAAGAGACCCAGTACTTC
d_gene: TRBD2
abundance: .
j_gene: TRBJ2-5
v_gene: TRBV11-2

CDR3aa: CASSDSDPFIF
CDR3nt: TGTGCCAGCAGCGACTCGGACCCCTTTATCTTC
d_gene: .
abundance: .
j_gene: TRBJ1-2
v_gene: TRBV9

CDR3aa: CASSEGRGLGNTIYF
CDR3nt: TGTGCCAGCAGTGAAGGTCGGGGTCTGGGAAACACCATATATTTT
d_gene: .
abundance: .
j_gene: TRBJ1-3
v_gene: TRBV2

CDR3aa: CASSQRPYEQYF
CDR3nt: TGTGCCAGCAGTCAACGCCCCTACGAGCAGTACTTC
d_gene: .
abundance: .
j_gene: TRBJ2-7
v_gene: TRBV2

CDR3aa: CSASSGVGIGTQYF
CDR3nt: TGCAGTGCTAGTTCGGGAGTCGGTATTGGGACCCAGTACTTC
d_gene: .
abundance: many
j_gene: TRBJ2-5
v_gene: TRBV20-1

CDR3aa: CASSLGTGEPDTQYF
CDR3nt: TGCGCCAGCAGCTTGGGCACAGGGGAGCCAGATACGCAGTATTTT
d_gene: TRBD1
abundance: many
j_gene: TRBJ2-3
v_gene: TRBV5-1

CDR3aa: CASSQVAFTGELFF
CDR3nt: TGTGCCAGCAGCCAAGTAGCGTTTACCGGGGAGCTGTTTTTT
d_gene: .
abundance: many
j_gene: TRBJ2-2
v_gene: TRBV14